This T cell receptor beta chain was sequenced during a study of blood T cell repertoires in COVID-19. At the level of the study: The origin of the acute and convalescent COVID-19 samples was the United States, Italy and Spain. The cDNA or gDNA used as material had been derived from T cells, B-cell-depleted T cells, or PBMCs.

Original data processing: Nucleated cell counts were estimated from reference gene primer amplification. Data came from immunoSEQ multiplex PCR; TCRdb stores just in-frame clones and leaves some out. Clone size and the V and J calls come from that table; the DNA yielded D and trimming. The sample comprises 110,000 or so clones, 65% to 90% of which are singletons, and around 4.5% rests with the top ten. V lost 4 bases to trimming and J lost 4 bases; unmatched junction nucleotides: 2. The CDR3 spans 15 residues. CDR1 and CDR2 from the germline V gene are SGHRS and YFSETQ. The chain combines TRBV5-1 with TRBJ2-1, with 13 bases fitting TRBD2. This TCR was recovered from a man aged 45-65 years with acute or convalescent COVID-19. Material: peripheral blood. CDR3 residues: CASSAGLAGYNEQFF. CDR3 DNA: TGCGCCAGCAGCGCGGGACTAGCGGGGTACAATGAGCAGTTCTTC. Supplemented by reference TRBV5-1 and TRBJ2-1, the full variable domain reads KAGVTQTPRYLIKTRGQQVTLSCSPISGHRSVSWYQQTPGQGLQFLFEYFSETQRNKGNFPGRFSGRQFSNSRSEMNVSTLELGDSALYLCASSAGLAGYNEQFFGPGTRLTVL.